The 18 T cell receptor beta chains reported below all come from one sample, sequenced in a study of CD8+CD57+ T cells in acquired aplastic anemia. CDR3 and TCR beta VDJ profiling relied on a genomic DNA template. TCRdb independently ran MiXCR on the reads; one entry per CDR3 protein. Here the sample spans around 180,000 distinct CDR3 sequences, 55% to 70% being singletons. The sequencing sample was made of sorted CD4+, CD8+, or CD8+CD57+ T cells (not recorded which) from PBMCs. These receptors originate from a human donor in good health.

The chain uses TRBV19 and TRBJ2-7; D call uncertain. The CDR3 is 13 residues long. Germline V CDR1 and CDR2: LNHDA, SQIVND (reference sequence). With 4 bases removed from V and 3 bases from J, the gap between germline ends came to 10 bases. The CDR3 nucleotides read TGTGCCAGTAGTAGATGGACCAACTACGAGCAGTACTTC. It encodes CASSRWTNYEQYF.

This clonotype was picked up many times. The V gene is TRBV4-1, the J gene TRBJ1-1, with D maybe TRBD1 (5 bases). Germline V CDR1 and CDR2: MGHRA, YSYEKL. The CDR3 covers 18 residues. Trimming pared 0 bases from V and 1 base from J, leaving 18 bases between. The CDR3 DNA reads as TGCGCCAGCAGCCAAGATATGGGGGGAGGGGTAAAGAACACTGAAGCTTTCTTT. This gives the protein CASSQDMGGGVKNTEAFF.

This clonotype was recorded many times. The chain uses TRBV10-2 and TRBJ1-2, with 7 bases lining up with TRBD1. From germline, CDR1 is WSHSY and CDR2 SAAADI. V shed 4 bases and J 3 bases; nucleotides not matched to a gene: 8. There are 15 residues in the CDR3. CDR3 protein: CASSVRGQAYYGYTF. In DNA, the CDR3 is TGCGCCAGCAGTGTCCGAGGACAGGCCTACTATGGCTACACCTTC.

The chain combines TRBV20-1 with TRBJ2-7; weak D call: TRBD2 (6 bases). The CDR3 sequence is 15 residues long. Trimming cost V 7 bases and J 2 bases, with 21 bases left between them. CDR1 and CDR2 from the germline V gene are DFQATT and SNEGSKA (reference sequence). The CDR3: CSVPRSGSEAYEQYF. CDR3 in DNA: TGCAGTGTTCCCCGTTCCGGGAGTGAGGCCTACGAGCAGTACTTC.

This clonotype occurred once. V gene TRBV5-5 combines with J gene TRBJ2-7; the match to TRBD2 covers 8 bases. V was clipped by 2 bases and J by 2 bases; unmatched bases: 3. The CDR3 is 14 residues long. Per the germline V gene, CDR1 is SGHKS and CDR2 is YYEKEE (reference sequence). CDR3: CASSFGGVPYEQYF. The CDR3 bases are TGTGCCAGCAGCTTCGGGGGGGTTCCCTACGAGCAGTACTTC.

This chain connects TRBV14 to TRBJ2-2; 13 positions match TRBD2. Germline V CDR1 and CDR2: SGHDN, FVKESK. V shed 6 bases and J 4 bases; nucleotides not matched to a gene: 2. This CDR3 contains 15 residues. The CDR3 region has the DNA TGTGCCAGCAGAACTAGCGGGGGGGCCACCGGGGAGCTGTTTTTT. Its protein is CASRTSGGATGELFF.

The V gene is TRBV7-8, the J gene TRBJ2-1; possible D gene TRBD2, 6 bases. CDR1 SGHVS and CDR2 FQNEAQ come from the germline V gene. The CDR3 has 14 amino acids. V was clipped by 5 bases and J by 4 bases, with 12 bases between them. The CDR3 here is CASSDRDLYNEQFF. As DNA, the CDR3 is TGTGCCAGCAGCGACCGGGACTTGTACAATGAGCAGTTCTTC.

This rearrangement joins TRBV9 to TRBJ2-5, with TRBD1 matching over 8 bases. V was pared by 0 bases and J by 5 bases, with 6 bases of the junction left unmatched. CDR3 length equals 15 residues. The germline V gene encodes CDR1 SGDLS and CDR2 YYNGEE. The CDR3, as DNA: TGTGCCAGCAGCGTAGGGGCAGGGGGCATGGAGACCCAGTACTTC. It encodes CASSVGAGGMETQYF.

J is TRBJ2-1 and V is TRBV20-1; 9 bases map to TRBD2. The CDR3 length is 14 residues. J was trimmed by 5 bases and V by 4 bases; bases with no gene match: 6. CDR1 DFQATT and CDR2 SNEGSKA come from the germline V gene (reference sequence). The CDR3 DNA reads TGCAGTGCTACCCTTAGCGGGGGTAACAATGAGCAGTTCTTC. Its protein is CSATLSGGNNEQFF.

The V and J genes are TRBV27 and TRBJ1-2, with D perhaps TRBD1 (5 bases). Germline CDR1 is MNHEY and CDR2 is SMNVEV (reference sequence). Between the trimmed V and J ends, which lost 0 bases and 5 bases, there was a span of 13 bases. This CDR3 contains 15 residues. Here the CDR3 DNA reads TGTGCCAGCAGTTTATCGTATGCAGGGCAGTATGGCTACACCTTC. The encoded protein is CASSLSYAGQYGYTF.

The chain links TRBV2 to TRBJ2-7; 8 bases map to TRBD2. Unmatched junction bases numbered 5, after V lost 6 bases and J lost 1 base. The germline CDR1 and CDR2 sequences are SNHLY and FYNNEI. This CDR3 region has 14 residues. CDR3 coding DNA: TGTGCCAGCAGGGGGACTAGTAATTCCTACGAGCAGTACTTC. Translation: CASRGTSNSYEQYF.

The genes are TRBV24-1 and TRBJ2-7; perhaps D is TRBD1 or TRBD2 (6 bases each). CDR3 length equals 13 residues. V lost 9 bases to trimming and J lost 0 bases, with 11 bases between them. In germline, CDR1 is KGHDR, CDR2 SFDVKD. CDR3 protein: CATGGQGSYEQYF. The CDR3 nucleotides read TGTGCCACCGGGGGGCAGGGCTCCTACGAGCAGTACTTC.

CDR3 protein: CASSLRGGQVNTEAFF. DNA for the CDR3: TGTGCCAGTAGTCTAAGAGGTGGACAGGTGAACACTGAAGCTTTCTTT. The rearrangement links TRBV19 to TRBJ1-1, with TRBD1 matching 7 bases. The CDR3 has 16 amino acids. V dropped 5 bases and J dropped 0; count of bases not matched to a gene: 9. The germline V gene encodes CDR1 LNHDA and CDR2 SQIVND (reference sequence).

This clonotype came up many times. This sequence joins TRBV10-3 and TRBJ1-1; D is undetermined. CDR3 size: 14 residues. Germline CDR1 reads ENHRY; CDR2 reads SYGVKD. V lost 3 bases, J lost 5 bases, and 13 bases lay in between. The CDR3 region has the DNA TGTGCCATCAGTGACGGAATAGGTTGGACTGAAGCTTTCTTT. It specifies CAISDGIGWTEAFF.

This rearrangement joins TRBV7-3 to TRBJ2-5; D uncertain. The germline V gene has CDR1 SGHTA and CDR2 FQGTGA. The CDR3 sequence is 13 residues long. V was pared by 5 bases and J by 5 bases, with 12 bases between. The CDR3 DNA sequence: TGTGCCAGCAGCATTAGCACGAGCGAGACCCAGTACTTC. Its translation is CASSISTSETQYF.

The chain has TRBV20-1 and TRBJ2-7; 8 bases are a match to TRBD1. This CDR3 is 12 amino acids long. The germline CDR1 and CDR2 sequences are DFQATT and SNEGSKA (reference sequence). V trimming: 3 bases; J trimming: 4 bases; junction bases outside the gene matches: 2. The CDR3 sequence: CSASDRGYEQYF. CDR3 DNA sequence: TGCAGTGCTAGCGACAGGGGTTACGAGCAGTACTTC.

To note about this clonotype: The junction departs from the called germline gene at one end, perhaps through a read error. The chain recombines TRBV7-6 with TRBJ2-7; 7 nucleotides agree with TRBD1. The CDR3 loop spans 15 amino acids. Germline-derived CDR1 and CDR2 are SGHVS and FNYEAQ. As DNA, the CDR3 is TGTGCCAGCAGCTCGCCTCCCGGGACAGACTCGGAGCAGTGCTTC. The encoded protein is CASSSPPGTDSEQCF.

This CDR3 is CASSLRGRNSPLHF. CDR3 coding DNA: TGTGCCAGCAGCTTAAGGGGAAGGAATTCACCCCTCCACTTT. The chain links TRBV7-3 to TRBJ1-6; D not resolved. CDR1 and CDR2 (germline): SGHTA, FQGTGA. The CDR3 has 14 amino acids. Trimming removed 1 base at V and 7 bases at J, with 8 bases between.